The 20 T cell receptor beta chains listed next were all sequenced from one sample in a study of OX40 agonist ivuxolimab in advanced cancers. Libraries were prepared by immunoSEQ multiplex PCR; TCRdb keeps only in-frame clonotypes and omits some of them. Of tens of thousands of clones in the sample, roughly 86% are singletons; the top ten hold around 0.76%. Sequencing was performed on CD4+ or CD8+ T cells sorted from blood, taken in a trial of the OX40 agonist ivuxolimab. These receptors were taken from an adult with an advanced solid tumor such as melanoma, head and neck, liver or kidney cancer.

This chain uses TRBV7-3 with TRBJ1-3; D call uncertain. V was pared by 5 bases and J by 2 bases, with 7 bases between. Germline V gene lookup returns CDR1 SGHTA and CDR2 FQGTGA. The CDR3 runs to 13 residues. The CDR3 region has the DNA TGTGCCAGCAGCGTAGGGACTGGAAACACCATATATTTT. Translated, it gives CASSVGTGNTIYF.

Only a few counts were recorded for this clone. The V and J genes are TRBV9 and TRBJ2-1; possible D gene TRBD1, 6 bases. V was cut by 2 bases and J by 3 bases, with 9 bases left in between. The CDR3 is 14 residues long. The V gene's germline CDR1 is SGDLS and CDR2 YYNGEE. CDR3 loop: CASSVGRGYNEQFF. The CDR3 DNA follows: TGTGCCAGCAGCGTGGGCAGGGGCTACAATGAGCAGTTCTTC.

The V and J genes are TRBV5-4 and TRBJ2-5, with D unclear. The CDR3 totals 12 residues. Germline V gene sequence: CDR1 SGHNT, CDR2 YYREEE (reference sequence). V was clipped by 4 bases and J by 2 bases, with 6 bases between them. Here the CDR3 DNA reads TGTGCCAGCAGCCGAAATCAAGAGACCCAGTACTTC. It codes for CASSRNQETQYF. The complete variable domain, with remaining parts taken from reference TRBV5-4 and TRBJ2-5, reads ETGVTQSPTHLIKTRGQQVTLRCSSQSGHNTVSWYQQALGQGPQFIFQYYREEENGRGNFPPRFSGLQFPNYSSELNVNALELDDSALYLCASSRNQETQYFGPGTRLLVL.

The V and J genes are TRBV7-9 and TRBJ2-7; no reliable D call. The germline V gene encodes CDR1 SEHNR and CDR2 FQNEAQ (reference sequence). This CDR3 spans 12 amino acids. Trimming removed 4 bases from V and 3 bases from J, with 7 bases in between. CDR3 region: CASSSTGYEQYF. CDR3 nucleotide sequence: TGTGCCAGCAGCTCGACCGGCTACGAGCAGTACTTC.

The gene calls are TRBV10-3 and TRBJ1-6; tentative D call: TRBD1 (6 bases). Per the germline V gene, CDR1 is ENHRY and CDR2 is SYGVKD. V was pared by 6 bases and J by 8 bases, with 11 bases between. The CDR3 sequence is 13 residues long. The CDR3 reads CAISGQSDSPLHF. CDR3 bases: TGTGCCATCAGCGGACAGTCTGATTCACCCCTCCACTTT.

The gene calls are TRBV5-1 and TRBJ1-5; D possibly corresponds to TRBD1 (6 bases). Trimming removed 4 bases from V and 3 bases from J, with 11 bases in between. Germline assignment: CDR1 SGHRS and CDR2 YFSETQ. This CDR3 contains 14 residues. CDR3 DNA sequence: TGCGCCAGCAGCACCGGACAGACCAATCAGCCCCAGCATTTT. Translating gives CASSTGQTNQPQHF.

As for this clone: One end of the junction is discordant with germline, which a read error may explain. The sample contains more than one DNA sequence encoding this CDR3. The V call is TRBV30, the J call TRBJ2-2; 11 bases map to TRBD2. The CDR3 sequence is 17 residues long. Per germline, CDR1 GTSNPN and CDR2 SVGIG (reference sequence). CDR3 sequence: CAWSRLAGGLSTGELFF. Written as DNA, the CDR3 is TGTGCCTGGAGTCGGTTAGCGGGGGGGCTGAGCACCGGGGAACTGTTTTTT.

This clone has a single count. CDR3 nucleotide sequence: TGTGCCAGCAGCGTAGATCCATACTCCTACAATGAGCAGTTCTTC. Residues: CASSVDPYSYNEQFF. J is TRBJ2-1 and V is TRBV9; no definite D call. The V and J ends lost 0 bases and 0 bases respectively, with 7 bases between them. CDR3 length: 15 residues. Germline values: CDR1 SGDLS, CDR2 YYNGEE.

The chain employs TRBV7-9 and TRBJ1-4, with a weak D call TRBD1 (5 bases). Germline V gene sequence: CDR1 SEHNR, CDR2 FQNEAQ (reference sequence). The V end was cut by 2 bases, the J end by 1 base, with 8 bases between. The CDR3 is 15 amino acids. This CDR3 reads CASSLRGVTNEKLFF. The DNA of the CDR3 is TGTGCCAGCAGCTTACGGGGGGTAACTAATGAAAAACTGTTTTTT.

The V gene is TRBV29-1, the J gene TRBJ1-1; D call uncertain. Trimming left V 0 bases short and J 4 bases short, with 12 bases between. CDR1 and CDR2 from the germline V gene are SQVTM and ANQGSEA. The CDR3 has 14 amino acids. The CDR3: CSVEDRVFGTEAFF. Here the CDR3 DNA reads TGCAGCGTTGAAGATCGGGTTTTTGGCACTGAAGCTTTCTTT. Using reference TRBV29-1 and TRBJ1-1 for the parts outside the CDR3, the full variable domain is SAVISQKPSRDICQRGTSLTIQCQVDSQVTMMFWYRQQPGQSLTLIATANQGSEATYESGFVIDKFPISRPNLTFSTLTVSNMSPEDSSIYLCSVEDRVFGTEAFFGQGTRLTVV.

This chain connects TRBV9 to TRBJ2-1; D might be TRBD1 (6 bases). CDR3 size: 15 residues. Trimming cost V 2 bases and J 6 bases, with 15 bases left between them. Germline assignment: CDR1 SGDLS and CDR2 YYNGEE. In nucleotides, the CDR3 is TGTGCCAGCAGCGTGGACAGCGACCATTCCAATGAGCAGTTCTTC. It is translated as CASSVDSDHSNEQFF.

As regards this clone: The same CDR3 arises from other DNA sequences in this sample as well. This chain connects TRBV7-2 to TRBJ2-7; D is undetermined. The length of the CDR3 is 12 residues. Germline V gene sequence: CDR1 SGHTA, CDR2 FQGNSA. V was shortened by 0 bases and J by 4 bases, with 4 bases between the two germline ends. The CDR3 sequence is CASSLAFYEQYF. As DNA, the CDR3 is TGTGCCAGCAGCTTAGCCTTTTACGAGCAGTACTTC.

The V and J genes are TRBV5-1 and TRBJ2-7; TRBD1 matches at 10 bases. V lost 5 bases, J lost 0 bases, and 11 bases stayed unmatched. In germline, CDR1 is SGHRS, CDR2 YFSETQ. CDR3 length: 17 residues. CDR3 residues: CASRYGTGDSSSYEQYF. The CDR3 DNA reads as TGCGCCAGCAGATATGGGACAGGGGACTCGAGCTCCTACGAGCAGTACTTC.

The chain has TRBV11-2 and TRBJ2-2, with 8 bases that match TRBD1. Trimming cost V 5 bases and J 7 bases; bases outside gene matches: 9. This CDR3 comprises 15 residues. Germline CDR1 and CDR2: SGHAT and FQNNGV. CDR3 protein: CASSPQGAQGGELFF. The CDR3 bases are TGTGCCAGCAGCCCTCAGGGGGCCCAAGGCGGGGAGCTGTTTTTT.

V gene TRBV4-2 combines with J gene TRBJ1-4, with D possibly being TRBD1 (6 bases). CDR3 size: 16 residues. The germline CDR1 and CDR2 sequences are LGHNA and YNFKEQ. V was cut by 0 bases and J by 4 bases, with 12 bases left in between. This chain's CDR3 is CASSQDLRGGNEKLFF. CDR3 sequence (DNA): TGTGCCAGCAGCCAAGATCTTCGAGGGGGTAATGAAAAACTGTTTTTT.

The V call is TRBV25-1, the J call TRBJ2-1; weak D call: TRBD1 (6 bases). Trimming left V 4 bases short and J 13 bases short, with 17 bases between. The germline gives CDR1 MGHDK, CDR2 SYGVNS. The CDR3 spans 13 residues. In DNA form, the CDR3 reads TGTGCCAGCAGTGCCTGGACAGACGGGGAACAGTTCTTC. This gives the protein CASSAWTDGEQFF.

The gene calls are TRBV7-3 and TRBJ2-5; TRBD1 matches 10 bases. V was clipped by 5 bases and J by 5 bases; unmatched bases: 5. The CDR3 spans 14 residues. Germline CDR1 reads SGHTA; CDR2 reads FQGTGA. The CDR3 here is CASSKTGGGETQYF. The CDR3 DNA reads TGTGCCAGCAGCAAGACAGGGGGCGGGGAGACCCAGTACTTC. The whole variable domain, remainder taken from reference TRBV7-3 and TRBJ2-5, is GAGVSQTPSNKVTEKGKYVELRCDPISGHTALYWYRQSLGQGPEFLIYFQGTGAADDSGLPNDRFFAVRPEGSVSTLKIQRTERGDSAVYLCASSKTGGGETQYFGPGTRLLVL.

The chain has TRBV6-1 and TRBJ2-1, with no clear D. Trimming took off 8 bases at V and 6 bases at J, with 8 bases between the two ends. The CDR3 is 11 amino acids. Germline lookup yields CDR1 MNHNS and CDR2 SASEGT. In nucleotides, the CDR3 is TGTGCCAGCGGATATCGCAATGAGCAGTTCTTC. Translating gives CASGYRNEQFF.

The chain links TRBV7-3 to TRBJ2-1, with TRBD2 matching 9 bases. The junction had 6 bases not matched to a gene; V was cut back by 8 bases and J by 4 bases. The CDR3 totals 14 residues. Germline V lookup: CDR1 SGHTA, CDR2 FQGTGA. For the CDR3, the DNA is TGTGCCAGCGCGGCTAGCGGGGAATACAATGAGCAGTTCTTC. Its protein is CASAASGEYNEQFF.

V and J are TRBV2 and TRBJ1-6; D unresolved. Germline-derived CDR1 and CDR2 are SNHLY and FYNNEI. The CDR3 covers 13 residues. The V end was cut by 6 bases, the J end by 9 bases, with 12 bases between. CDR3 bases: TGTGCCAGCAGGCCGGTTTTATCTTCACCCCTCCACTTT. This sequence encodes CASRPVLSSPLHF.